Below, 9 T cell receptor beta chains from the same sample are listed, as sequenced in a study of lymphopenia after photon versus proton radiotherapy. Measured with immunoSEQ multiplex PCR; TCRdb has only the in-frame clones, and not every one. The sample shows 20,000 to 25,000 clones, about 85% of them seen only once. The starting material was peripheral blood, obtained from a patient treated with photon-based radiotherapy. The receptors originated from a man in his 60s with pancreatic cancer.

In its sample, this clone was seen a few times. The rearrangement links TRBV7-2 to TRBJ1-2, with D maybe TRBD1 (6 bases). The CDR3 loop spans 14 amino acids. V dropped 4 bases and J dropped 6 bases, with 15 bases sitting between them. CDR1 is SGHTA, CDR2 FQGNSA, per germline. The CDR3 loop is CASSSRQEHHGYTF. In DNA form, the CDR3 reads TGTGCCAGCAGCTCAAGACAGGAGCACCATGGCTACACCTTC.

V is TRBV30 and J is TRBJ1-3, with D possibly matching TRBD1 (5 bases). Germline-derived CDR1 and CDR2 are GTSNPN and SVGIG (reference sequence). Trimming pared 5 bases from V and 1 base from J, leaving 18 bases between. This CDR3 has 16 amino acids. The DNA for the CDR3 is TGTGCCTGGGGCGGTGGGGGATTAGGTTCTGGAAACACCATATATTTT. This codes for CAWGGGGLGSGNTIYF.

The chain recombines TRBV29-1 with TRBJ2-1; D is undetermined. Trimming cost V 2 bases and J 5 bases, with 13 bases left between them. Looked up from germline, CDR1 is SQVTM and CDR2 is ANQGSEA. The CDR3 has 14 amino acids. The CDR3 here is CSVELPPRDNEQFF. CDR3 DNA sequence: TGCAGCGTTGAACTCCCCCCCCGGGACAATGAGCAGTTCTTC.

CDR3 residues: CASISTGLRRRYHTDTQYF. In DNA form, the CDR3 reads TGTGCCAGCATTTCTACAGGGTTGAGGAGGCGATATCACACAGATACGCAGTATTTT. The J gene is TRBJ2-3, the V gene TRBV5-6; a weak D match, TRBD1 (6 bases). This CDR3 spans 19 amino acids. CDR1 SGHDT and CDR2 YYEEEE come from the germline V gene. V shed 6 bases and J shed 2 bases, with 28 bases lying between them.

The count of this clone is one. This chain links TRBV10-3 with TRBJ1-2; D is uncertain. Germline V gene sequence: CDR1 ENHRY, CDR2 SYGVKD. This CDR3 has 14 residues. V lost 7 bases and J lost 10, with 22 bases in between. CDR3 in DNA: TGTGCCATCAAGTCCCAGGCGGCGGTCCACGCCTACACCTTC. It translates to CAIKSQAAVHAYTF.

In nucleotides, the CDR3 is TGTGCCAGCTCACCACCGCAAGGACTGGGTACGCAGTATTTT. Translation: CASSPPQGLGTQYF. The chain combines TRBV18 with TRBJ2-3; D might be TRBD2 (5 bases). The germline V gene encodes CDR1 KGHSH and CDR2 LQKENI. There are 14 residues in the CDR3. V lost 0 bases, J lost 8 bases, and 12 bases lay in between.

This chain's CDR3 is CASSLSVRQGAKTEAFF. Written as DNA, the CDR3 is TGTGCCAGCAGCTTAAGCGTGCGTCAGGGGGCGAAAACTGAAGCTTTCTTT. The chain has TRBV7-9 and TRBJ1-1; 8 bases agree with TRBD1. Trimming at V came to 2 bases and at J to 5 bases, leaving 13 bases not matched to a gene. The CDR3 loop spans 17 amino acids. CDR1 is SEHNR and CDR2 is FQNEAQ in the germline V gene (reference sequence).

This clone was picked up a small number of times. V and J are TRBV5-1 and TRBJ1-3; no clear D. Deletions cut 0 bases from V and 1 base from J, with 11 bases between. Per the germline V gene, CDR1 is SGHRS and CDR2 is YFSETQ. The CDR3 is 16 residues long. CDR3 region: CASSLAPAVSGNTIYF. CDR3 sequence (DNA): TGCGCCAGCAGCTTGGCCCCCGCGGTTTCTGGAAACACCATATATTTT.

The chain is built from TRBV11-2 and TRBJ1-5; possibly TRBD1 for D (6 bases). The CDR3 is 15 amino acids. Germline V gives CDR1 SGHAT, CDR2 FQNNGV. V was shortened by 5 bases and J by 4 bases, with 15 bases between the two germline ends. CDR3 in amino acids: CASSPTGGRNQPQHF. CDR3 nucleotides: TGTGCCAGCAGCCCGACAGGCGGTCGAAATCAGCCCCAGCATTTT.